This TCR beta chain is from a study of cytomegalovirus exposure and HLA in healthy donors. Whole-study results and caveats: As confirmed in vitro, a few CMV-associated chains were specific for CMV antigens. Per a prior analysis, the majority of TCR beta V segments were productive roughly 90% or roughly 30% of the time. Most CMV-associated TCR beta chains appeared HLA-restricted in a later analysis. The authors considered a cluster of highly shared sequence variants likely to be a sequencing artifact.

Per the germline V gene, CDR1 is LNHDA and CDR2 is SQIVND (reference sequence). Trimming stripped 4 bases from V and 0 bases from J, with 7 bases between. The length of the CDR3 is 14 residues. The PCR was carried out with 60 Vbeta primers and 13 Jbeta primers. TCRdb's table, derived via immunoSEQ multiplex PCR, lists solely in-frame clones and lacks some. The data contain over 75,000 clones, roughly two thirds of them singletons. This clone was recorded a few times. Its specificity is unknown. The sequenced material came from PBMCs. The V and J genes are TRBV19 and TRBJ2-1, with D tentatively TRBD2 (6 bases). This TCR was recovered from a human donor in good health. CDR3 DNA sequence: TGTGCCAGTAGTACCGGGAGCTCCTACAATGAGCAGTTCTTC. The encoded protein is CASSTGSSYNEQFF.